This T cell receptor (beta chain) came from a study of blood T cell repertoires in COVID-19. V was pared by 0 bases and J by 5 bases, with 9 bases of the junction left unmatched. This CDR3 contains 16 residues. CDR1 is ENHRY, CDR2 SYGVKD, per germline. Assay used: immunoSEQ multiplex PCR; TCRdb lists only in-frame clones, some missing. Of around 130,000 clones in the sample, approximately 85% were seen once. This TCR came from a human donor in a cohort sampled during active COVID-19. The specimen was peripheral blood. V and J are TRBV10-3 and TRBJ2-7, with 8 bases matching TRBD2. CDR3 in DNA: TGTGCCATCAGTGAGTCGATTTCGGGGGGGATCGACGAGCAGTACTTC. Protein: CAISESISGGIDEQYF.